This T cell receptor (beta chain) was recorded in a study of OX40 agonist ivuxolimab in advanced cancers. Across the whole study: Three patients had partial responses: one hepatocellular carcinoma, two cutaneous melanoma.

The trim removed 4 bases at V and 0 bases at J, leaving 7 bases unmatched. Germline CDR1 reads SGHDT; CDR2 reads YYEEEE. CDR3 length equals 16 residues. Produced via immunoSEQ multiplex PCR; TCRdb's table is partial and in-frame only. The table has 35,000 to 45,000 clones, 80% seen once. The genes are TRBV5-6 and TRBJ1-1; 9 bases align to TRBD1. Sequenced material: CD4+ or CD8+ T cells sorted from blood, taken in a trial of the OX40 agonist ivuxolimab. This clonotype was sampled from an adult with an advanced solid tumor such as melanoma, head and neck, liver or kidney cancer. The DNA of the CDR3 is TGTGCCAGCAGCCTGGGGACAGGGCTATTGAACACTGAAGCTTTCTTT. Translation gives CASSLGTGLLNTEAFF.